This T cell receptor (beta chain) was captured by sequencing in a study of cytomegalovirus exposure and HLA in healthy donors. This clone was seen once. The CDR3 sequence is 16 residues long. The J segment lost 1 base and the V segment lost 0 bases, leaving 3 bases of the junction unmatched. In germline, CDR1 is SGHDT, CDR2 YYEEEE. Use of 60 Vbeta and 13 Jbeta primers characterized the PCR. Profiled with immunoSEQ multiplex PCR; TCRdb holds only in-frame clones, not every one. The data contain roughly 130,000 clones, 75% to 90% of them singletons. The receptor was derived from a man aged 35 to 55 in good health and CMV-seronegative. Material: PBMCs. This chain connects TRBV5-6 to TRBJ1-1, with TRBD1 matching over 10 bases. The chain's CDR3 is CASSLGWTGGNTEAFF. DNA of the CDR3: TGTGCCAGCAGCTTGGGGTGGACAGGGGGGAACACTGAAGCTTTCTTT.